This is a list of T cell receptor beta chains from one sample in a study of cytomegalovirus exposure and HLA in healthy donors. Assay used: immunoSEQ multiplex PCR; TCRdb lists only in-frame clones, some missing. The sample includes 150,000 to 200,000 clones, roughly 60% seen only once; the top ten take around 2.9%. The sequenced sample was PBMCs. These receptors were obtained from a man aged 35 to 55 in good health and CMV-seronegative. The CDR3 runs from the conserved cysteine through the conserved F or W. A D gene is named only where the DNA matches it firmly. Clone size is stated in some rows and not others, as once, few, many or a class when expanded.

j_gene	abundance	d_gene	v_gene	CDR3aa	CDR3nt
TRBJ2-1	few	TRBD2	TRBV4-3	CASRYELTSAHNEQFF	TGCGCCAGCAGGTATGAGTTGACTAGCGCACACAATGAGCAGTTCTTC
TRBJ1-6	-	-	TRBV7-9	CASSERESSYNSPLHF	TGTGCCAGCAGCGAACGTGAGAGCTCCTATAATTCACCCCTCCACTTT
TRBJ1-1	-	-	TRBV9	CASSFEENTEAFF	TGTGCCAGCAGCTTCGAGGAGAACACTGAAGCTTTCTTT
TRBJ1-2	-	TRBD1	TRBV5-6	CASSLGGTGNYGYTF	TGTGCCAGCAGCTTGGGGGGGACAGGAAACTATGGCTACACCTTC
TRBJ2-4	few	-	TRBV6-5	CASSYRLESKNIQYF	TGTGCCAGCAGTTACCGGCTAGAATCCAAAAACATTCAGTACTTC
TRBJ2-5	few	TRBD1	TRBV5-1	CASRTGQETQYF	TGCGCCAGCCGGACAGGGCAAGAGACCCAGTACTTC
TRBJ2-1	-	-	TRBV30	CAWSSTHPSEQFF	TGTGCCTGGAGTTCCACGCATCCTAGCGAGCAGTTCTTC
TRBJ2-2	few	TRBD1	TRBV5-1	CASSPTGGLSNTGELFF	TGCGCCAGCAGCCCGACAGGGGGCCTTTCGAACACCGGGGAGCTGTTTTTT
TRBJ1-1	-	-	TRBV14	CASSRSRFAEAFF	TGTGCCAGCAGCCGTTCGCGGTTTGCGGAAGCTTTCTTT
TRBJ2-1	few	-	TRBV4-1	CASSQYRADNEQFF	TGCGCCAGCAGCCAGTACAGGGCTGACAATGAGCAGTTCTTC
TRBJ2-2	-	-	TRBV5-4	CASRLQGLNTGELFF	TGTGCCAGCAGACTACAGGGTCTAAACACCGGGGAGCTGTTTTTT
TRBJ1-2	few	-	TRBV6-5	CASSSPGHYGYTF	TGTGCCAGCAGTTCCCCAGGTCACTATGGCTACACCTTC